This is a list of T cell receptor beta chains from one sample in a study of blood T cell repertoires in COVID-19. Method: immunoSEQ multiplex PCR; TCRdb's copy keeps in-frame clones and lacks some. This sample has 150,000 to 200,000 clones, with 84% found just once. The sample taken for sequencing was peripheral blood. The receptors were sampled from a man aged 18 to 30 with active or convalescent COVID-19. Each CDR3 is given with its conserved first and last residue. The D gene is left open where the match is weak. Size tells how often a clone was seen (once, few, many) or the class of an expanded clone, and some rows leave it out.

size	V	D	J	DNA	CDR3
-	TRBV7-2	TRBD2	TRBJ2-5	TGTGCCAGCAGCCCTTTGGGCGGGGGGGCCGCGGAGACCCAGTACTTC	CASSPLGGGAAETQYF
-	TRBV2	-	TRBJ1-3	TGTGCCAGCACCCCTAATGGAAACACCATATATTTT	CASTPNGNTIYF
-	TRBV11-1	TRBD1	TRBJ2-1	TGTGCCAGCAGCTTAGCGACAGGGTCTTCCCTCAATGAGCAGTTCTTC	CASSLATGSSLNEQFF
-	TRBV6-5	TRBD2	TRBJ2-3	TGTGCCAGCAGTTACTCCGGGACTAGAGACTATACGCAGTATTTT	CASSYSGTRDYTQYF
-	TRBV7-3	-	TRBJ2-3	TGTGCCAGCAGCTACTTTGGACTTAAGGATACGCAGTATTTT	CASSYFGLKDTQYF
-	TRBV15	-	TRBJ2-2	TGTGCCACCAGCAGAGATCAAGGGGGTACCGGGGAGCTGTTTTTT	CATSRDQGGTGELFF
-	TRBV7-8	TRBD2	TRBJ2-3	TGTGCCAGCAGCCCCGATAGCGGGAGAACTTACACAGATACGCAGTATTTT	CASSPDSGRTYTDTQYF
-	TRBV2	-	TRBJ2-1	TGTGCCAGCAGTGGCCGGGACAATGAGCAGTTCTTC	CASSGRDNEQFF
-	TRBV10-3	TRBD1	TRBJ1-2	TGTGCCATCAGTGAGCCGGGACAGGCCAACTATGGCTACACCTTC	CAISEPGQANYGYTF
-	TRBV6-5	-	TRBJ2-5	TGTGCCAGCAGTCCGGACTTCCAAGAGACCCAGTACTTC	CASSPDFQETQYF
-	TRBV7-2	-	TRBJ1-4	TGTGCCAGCAGCTTAGAGGGGGCTAATGAAAAACTGTTTTTT	CASSLEGANEKLFF
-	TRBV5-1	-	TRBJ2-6	TGCGCCAGCAGCTCGACACCAGGGACTGGGGCCAACGTCCTGACTTTC	CASSSTPGTGANVLTF
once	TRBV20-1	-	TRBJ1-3	TGCAGTGCTAGTCCAGGGGCAGGAAACACCATATATTTT	CSASPGAGNTIYF
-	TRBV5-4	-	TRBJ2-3	TGTGCCAGCAGCTCCCCCTCGGGGAAGGACACAGATACGCAGTATTTT	CASSSPSGKDTDTQYF
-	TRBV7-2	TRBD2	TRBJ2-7	TGTGCCAGCAGCTTAGTCGCGACTAGCGGGCTCTACGAGCAGTACTTC	CASSLVATSGLYEQYF
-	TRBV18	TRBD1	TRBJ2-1	TGTGCCAGCTCACGACAGGGACAGGGTGTGGAGAGGAATGAGCAGTTCTTC	CASSRQGQGVERNEQFF
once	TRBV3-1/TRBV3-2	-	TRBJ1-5	TGTGCCAGCAGCCTACAGGGTAATCAGCCCCAGCATTTT	CASSLQGNQPQHF
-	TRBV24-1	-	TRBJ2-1	TGTGCCACCAGTGCCCTCGGGGAAGGGTCCTACAATGAGCAGTTCTTC	CATSALGEGSYNEQFF
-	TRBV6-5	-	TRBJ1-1	TGTGCCAGCAGTTACGACTTTGGGTTGAACACTGAAGCTTTCTTT	CASSYDFGLNTEAFF
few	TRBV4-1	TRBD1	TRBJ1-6	TGCGCCAGCAGCCGGGGACAGGGAGGATCGAGTCGGGATTCACCCCTCCACTTT	CASSRGQGGSSRDSPLHF
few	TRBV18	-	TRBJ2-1	TGTGCCAGCTCACAACCGACAGACCCTTACTACAATGAGCAGTTCTTC	CASSQPTDPYYNEQFF
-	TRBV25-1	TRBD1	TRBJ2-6	TGTGCCAGCAGTGACGAAACAGGGGCTGGGGCCAACGTCCTGACTTTC	CASSDETGAGANVLTF
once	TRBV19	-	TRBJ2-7	TGTGCCAGTAGTAGGGCCACAGGAACCTACGAGCAGTACTTC	CASSRATGTYEQYF
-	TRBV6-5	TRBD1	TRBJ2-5	TGTGCCAGCACCCTCGGACAGGGAATCCCCCAGTACTTC	CASTLGQGIPQYF
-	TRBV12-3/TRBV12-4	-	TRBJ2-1	TGTGCCAGCAGTTTTATCCCGGAGGAGCAGTTCTTC	CASSFIPEEQFF
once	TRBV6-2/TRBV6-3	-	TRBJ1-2	TGTGCCAGCAGTACAGGGTACCGTGGCTACACCTTC	CASSTGYRGYTF
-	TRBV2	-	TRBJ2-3	TGTGCCAGCGGAAAGCGGGATACGCAGTATTTT	CASGKRDTQYF
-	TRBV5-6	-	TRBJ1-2	TGTGCCAGCAGATCAAAACTGGTCTATGGCTACACCTTC	CASRSKLVYGYTF
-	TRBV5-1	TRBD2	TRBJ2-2	TGCGCCAGCAGCTTGGGAGCGGGAGGGACGAACACCGGGGAGCTGTTTTTT	CASSLGAGGTNTGELFF
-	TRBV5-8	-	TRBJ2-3	TGTGCCAGCGGACGGGACACATCTAGCACAGATACGCAGTATTTT	CASGRDTSSTDTQYF
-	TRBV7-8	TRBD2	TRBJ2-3	TGTGCCAGCAGTATCTCTGAGGGAGGGCCCACAGATACGCAGTATTTT	CASSISEGGPTDTQYF
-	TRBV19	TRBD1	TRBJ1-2	TGTGCCAGTAGTACGGTAAACAGGGGTAATGGCTACACCTTC	CASSTVNRGNGYTF
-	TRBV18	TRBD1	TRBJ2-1	TGTGCCAGCTCACCAATGGGACAGGGGGCTGGAAATGAGCAGTTCTTC	CASSPMGQGAGNEQFF
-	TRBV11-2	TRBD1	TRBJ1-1	TGTGCCAGCAGCGCCAAAACAGGGGAGAACACTGAAGCTTTCTTT	CASSAKTGENTEAFF
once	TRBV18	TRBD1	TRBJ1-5	TGTGCCAGCTCAACGACAGGGGATAGCAATCAGCCCCAGCATTTT	CASSTTGDSNQPQHF
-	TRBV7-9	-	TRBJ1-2	TGTGCCAGCAGCTTAGTGCAGGGTTATGGCTACACCTTC	CASSLVQGYGYTF
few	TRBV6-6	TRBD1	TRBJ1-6	TGTGCCAGCAGCGCTTTGGGGACAGGAAATTCACCCCTCCACTTT	CASSALGTGNSPLHF
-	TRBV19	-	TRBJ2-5	TGTGCCAGTAGTATAGATTTAAACAGGGTGGAGACCCAGTACTTC	CASSIDLNRVETQYF
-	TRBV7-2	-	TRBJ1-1	TGTGCCAGCAGCGAGGGGACTCACACTGAAGCTTTCTTT	CASSEGTHTEAFF
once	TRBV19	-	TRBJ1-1	TGTGCCAGTAGTAAATCCCCCGGGAGGGCAACTGAAGCTTTCTTT	CASSKSPGRATEAFF